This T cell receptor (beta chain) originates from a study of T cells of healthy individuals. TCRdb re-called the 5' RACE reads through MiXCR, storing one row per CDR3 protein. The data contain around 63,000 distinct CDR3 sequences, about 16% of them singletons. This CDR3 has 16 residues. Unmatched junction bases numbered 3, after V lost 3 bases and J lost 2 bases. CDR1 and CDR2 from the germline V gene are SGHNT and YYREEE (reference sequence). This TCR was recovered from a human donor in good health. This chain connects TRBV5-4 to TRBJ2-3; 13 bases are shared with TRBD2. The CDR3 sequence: CASSSGLAGNTDTQYF. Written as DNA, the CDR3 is TGTGCCAGCAGCTCGGGACTAGCGGGAAACACAGATACGCAGTATTTT.